Below are 18 T cell receptor beta chains sequenced from a single sample in a study of blood T cell repertoires in COVID-19. Data came from immunoSEQ multiplex PCR; TCRdb stores just in-frame clones and leaves some out. This sample has about 190,000 clones, with 65% to 80% found just once. Sequencing input: peripheral blood. Receptors originate from a woman between 50 and 59 years old with acute or convalescent COVID-19.

The chain joins TRBV29-1 to TRBJ1-1; 7 bases line up with TRBD1. The J segment lost 1 base and the V segment lost 8 bases, leaving 7 bases of the junction unmatched. This CDR3 is built from 13 residues. The germline V gene encodes CDR1 SQVTM and CDR2 ANQGSEA. CDR3 amino acids: CSLRGTGNTEAFF. CDR3 bases: TGCAGCCTCAGGGGGACGGGGAACACTGAAGCTTTCTTT. The complete variable domain, with remaining parts taken from reference TRBV29-1 and TRBJ1-1, reads SAVISQKPSRDICQRGTSLTIQCQVDSQVTMMFWYRQQPGQSLTLIATANQGSEATYESGFVIDKFPISRPNLTFSTLTVSNMSPEDSSIYLCSLRGTGNTEAFFGQGTRLTVV.

V usage is TRBV5-8 and J usage is TRBJ2-2; D is perhaps TRBD2 (7 bases). The CDR3 totals 16 residues. Trimming left V 3 bases short and J 7 bases short, with 19 bases between. CDR1 is SGHTS and CDR2 is YDEGEE in the germline V gene. In nucleotides, the CDR3 is TGTGCCAGCAGCTCTACGGGGGGCCTAGGTGTCGGGGAGCTGTTTTTT. Its translation: CASSSTGGLGVGELFF.

Details on this clone: Germline and junction disagree at one end, which may indicate a read error. This chain joins TRBV20-1 and TRBJ2-1; D unresolved. Germline CDR1 DFQATT, CDR2 SNEGSKA (reference sequence). The length of the CDR3 is 11 residues. Here the CDR3 DNA reads TGCAGTGCTAGAGATCACCCTGAGCCGTTCTTC. Its protein is CSARDHPEPFF.

The chain is built from TRBV30 and TRBJ1-2, with D perhaps TRBD1 (6 bases). V was trimmed by 5 bases and J by 0 bases, leaving 16 bases between them. CDR1 and CDR2 from the germline V gene are GTSNPN and SVGIG (reference sequence). The CDR3 is 15 residues long. CDR3 sequence (DNA): TGTGCCTGGGGGGGCTGGTCAGTCACTAACTATGGCTACACCTTC. Translation: CAWGGWSVTNYGYTF.

The chain joins TRBV4-1 to TRBJ2-7; TRBD1 might be the D (6 bases). The CDR3 has 14 amino acids. Germline CDR1 and CDR2: MGHRA and YSYEKL. V lost 1 base to trimming and J lost 4 bases, with 11 bases between them. The CDR3 sequence is CASSQGTDLYEQYF. The DNA for the CDR3 is TGCGCCAGCAGCCAAGGGACAGACCTGTACGAGCAGTACTTC.

The chain joins TRBV29-1 to TRBJ1-2; tentative D call: TRBD1 (6 bases). This CDR3 region has 12 residues. The V gene's germline CDR1 is SQVTM and CDR2 ANQGSEA. The V gene lost 6 bases and the J gene lost 3 bases, with 11 bases spanning the gap. CDR3: CSVQWGHYGYTF. CDR3 bases: TGCAGCGTCCAATGGGGGCACTATGGCTACACCTTC.

V usage is TRBV4-2 and J usage is TRBJ2-3; 10 positions match TRBD2. CDR1 and CDR2 (germline): LGHNA, YNFKEQ. The CDR3 covers 18 residues. With 1 base clipped from V and 3 bases from J, the junction kept 10 bases outside the gene matches. The CDR3 DNA is TGTGCCAGCAGCCAAGGGTTTCTAGCGGGAGTGAGTACAGATACGCAGTATTTT. Its translation: CASSQGFLAGVSTDTQYF.

This chain links TRBV5-1 with TRBJ1-6; 7 bases are a match to TRBD1. The length of the CDR3 is 16 residues. After removal of 3 bases from V and 9 bases from J, the junction contained 12 bases not matched to a gene. Germline CDR1 SGHRS, CDR2 YFSETQ. CDR3 region: CASSSGQGELGSPLHF. The CDR3, as DNA: TGCGCCAGCAGCTCTGGCCAGGGGGAACTTGGTTCACCCCTCCACTTT.

The chain uses TRBV5-6 and TRBJ1-3, with D unclear. CDR3 size: 15 residues. Germline CDR1 reads SGHDT; CDR2 reads YYEEEE. Trimming stripped 6 bases from V and 1 base from J, with 14 bases between. The CDR3 DNA follows: TGTGCCAGCACTATTATGGTTACTTCTGGAAACACCATATATTTT. Translating it yields CASTIMVTSGNTIYF.

V usage is TRBV12-5 and J usage is TRBJ2-3, with D possibly TRBD1 on 6 matching bases. The CDR3 runs 15 residues. Germline CDR1 is LGHNT and CDR2 is FRNRAP. Trimming removed 2 bases at V and 4 bases at J, with 13 bases between. The CDR3 here is CASGLLRTAADTQYF. Written as DNA, the CDR3 is TGTGCTAGTGGTTTGTTGAGGACAGCGGCAGATACGCAGTATTTT. The entire variable domain, with the rest obtained from reference TRBV12-5 and TRBJ2-3, is as follows: DARVTQTPRHKVTEMGQEVTMRCQPILGHNTVFWYRQTMMQGLELLAYFRNRAPLDDSGMPKDRFSAEMPDATLATLKIQPSEPRDSAVYFCASGLLRTAADTQYFGPGTRLTVL.

The V gene is TRBV6-6, the J gene TRBJ1-6, with 10 positions matching TRBD1. Per the germline V gene, CDR1 is MNHNY and CDR2 is SVGAGI (reference sequence). V was pared by 7 bases and J by 9 bases, with 9 bases of the junction left unmatched. This CDR3 spans 15 amino acids. CDR3 protein: CASTLRGTGVSPLHF. In DNA form, the CDR3 reads TGTGCCAGCACTCTTAGGGGGACAGGGGTTTCACCCCTCCACTTT.

This rearrangement joins TRBV28 to TRBJ1-1; 7 bases are a match to TRBD1. This CDR3 comprises 13 residues. Unmatched junction bases numbered 0, after V lost 2 bases and J lost 3 bases. The germline V gene encodes CDR1 MDHEN and CDR2 SYDVKM. CDR3 coding DNA: TGTGCCAGCAGTTTAGGGACAGACACTGAAGCTTTCTTT. Amino acid sequence: CASSLGTDTEAFF.

The chain links TRBV5-1 to TRBJ1-1, with D possibly being TRBD1 (5 bases). The V and J ends lost 2 bases and 6 bases respectively, with 14 bases between them. The CDR3 runs to 14 residues. Germline assignment: CDR1 SGHRS and CDR2 YFSETQ. CDR3 loop: CASSFNGRVPEAFF. CDR3 DNA: TGCGCCAGCAGCTTTAATGGCAGGGTGCCTGAAGCTTTCTTT.

V usage is TRBV6-2 or TRBV6-3 and J usage is TRBJ2-7; D is possibly TRBD2 (5 bases). Germline V gene data show CDR1 as MNHEY and CDR2 as SVGEGT. This CDR3 has 13 residues. V gave up 0 bases and J gave up 5 bases, with 8 bases separating them. The CDR3 region is CASSYSRVHEQYF. The CDR3 region has the DNA TGTGCCAGCAGTTACTCGCGGGTCCACGAGCAGTACTTC.

This chain connects TRBV2 to TRBJ1-3, with D possibly TRBD1 on 6 matching bases. Trimming stripped 5 bases from V and 0 bases from J, with 11 bases between. The germline V gene encodes CDR1 SNHLY and CDR2 FYNNEI. The CDR3 length is 15 residues. The CDR3 loop reads CASSQDSHSGNTIYF. In DNA form, the CDR3 reads TGTGCCAGCAGTCAGGACAGCCACTCTGGAAACACCATATATTTT.

This clone was detected once. A single base is all that separates this from a far larger clone, so a read error is likely. J is TRBJ1-1 and V is TRBV6-1; the match to TRBD1 covers 8 bases. CDR1 MNHNS and CDR2 SASEGT come from the germline V gene. This CDR3 has 13 residues. The junction had 1 base not matched to a gene; V was cut back by 6 bases and J by 1 base. The CDR3 DNA sequence: TGTGCCAGCAGCAGGGGGCAGAACACTGAAGCTTTCTTT. Its protein is CASSRGQNTEAFF.

The chain joins TRBV9 to TRBJ2-3; the D is unclear. Germline V gene data show CDR1 as SGDLS and CDR2 as YYNGEE. CDR3 length: 12 residues. V gave up 0 bases and J gave up 5 bases, with 4 bases separating them. CDR3 in amino acids: CASSVARDTQYF. The CDR3 region has the DNA TGTGCCAGCAGCGTAGCTCGAGATACGCAGTATTTT.

This clone was picked up one time. The V and J genes are TRBV7-8 and TRBJ2-2; 10 bases are a match to TRBD2. The V segment lost 2 bases and the J segment 6 bases; nucleotides outside the gene matches: 6. This CDR3 spans 16 amino acids. Germline assignment: CDR1 SGHVS and CDR2 FQNEAQ. CDR3 protein: CASSLLASGGSGELFF. DNA for the CDR3: TGTGCCAGCAGCTTACTAGCTAGCGGGGGCTCCGGGGAGCTGTTTTTT.